The 21 T cell receptor beta chains below come from one sample, sequenced in a study of blood T cells in healthy people across ages. A second PCR of about 6 to 12 cycles used a sample-barcoded 5' primer and a J-beta primer mix. TCRdb redid the calling of the 5' RACE reads with MiXCR, one entry per CDR3 protein. The sample lists fewer than 2,000,000 distinct CDR3 sequences; about two fifths were seen once. The sequenced material came from blood. All receptors derive from a human donor in good health.

V usage is TRBV5-5 and J usage is TRBJ2-3, with D perhaps matching TRBD2 (6 bases). This CDR3 region has 14 residues. Trimming stripped 4 bases from V and 3 bases from J, with 12 bases between. Per the germline V gene, CDR1 is SGHKS and CDR2 is YYEKEE (reference sequence). CDR3 region: CASSLRTMTDTQYF. The CDR3 coding sequence is TGTGCCAGCAGCCTCCGGACTATGACAGATACGCAGTATTTT.

The count of this clonotype is one. This chain joins TRBV10-3 and TRBJ2-1; the D gene is possibly TRBD2 (5 bases). This CDR3 is built from 14 residues. Per the germline V gene, CDR1 is ENHRY and CDR2 is SYGVKD. Trimming took 0 bases from V and 13 from J, leaving 16 bases between them. The CDR3 loop reads CAISESNLIRTQFF. The CDR3 DNA follows: TGTGCCATCAGTGAGTCGAATCTTATAAGGACTCAGTTCTTC.

This chain connects TRBV6-5 to TRBJ2-1; D call uncertain. The CDR3 has 16 residues. Germline assignment: CDR1 MNHEY and CDR2 SVGAGI. With 1 base removed from V and 4 bases from J, the gap between germline ends came to 14 bases. CDR3 bases: TGTGCCAGCAGTTACTTTAGGAATAAAGTTTACAATGAGCAGTTCTTC. It translates to CASSYFRNKVYNEQFF.

The chain has TRBV10-3 and TRBJ2-5; 11 bases line up with TRBD2. V lost 5 bases to trimming and J lost 4 bases; unmatched junction nucleotides: 3. CDR1 is ENHRY and CDR2 is SYGVKD in the germline V gene. This CDR3 is 14 amino acids long. The CDR3 coding sequence is TGTGCCATCAGTATGACTAGCGGGGTAGAGACCCAGTACTTC. It yields the protein CAISMTSGVETQYF.

The rearrangement joins TRBV5-1 to TRBJ2-1; no clear D gene. CDR3 size: 15 residues. CDR1 and CDR2 from the germline V gene are SGHRS and YFSETQ. Trimming stripped 0 bases from V and 3 bases from J, with 10 bases between. The CDR3 spells CASSLEGTNYNEQFF. CDR3 in DNA: TGCGCCAGCAGCTTGGAAGGTACAAACTACAATGAGCAGTTCTTC.

This chain links TRBV7-2 with TRBJ2-3; 9 bases fit TRBD2. Trimming at V came to 2 bases and at J to 6 bases, leaving 9 bases not matched to a gene. This CDR3 is built from 16 residues. Per germline, CDR1 SGHTA and CDR2 FQGNSA. CDR3: CASSLRLAGVYDTQYF. CDR3 bases: TGTGCCAGCAGCTTAAGATTAGCGGGAGTCTATGATACGCAGTATTTT. Looking up the rest from reference TRBV7-2 and TRBJ2-3 gives the full variable domain: GAGVSQSPSNKVTEKGKDVELRCDPISGHTALYWYRQSLGQGLEFLIYFQGNSAPDKSGLPSDRFSAERTGGSVSTLTIQRTQQEDSAVYLCASSLRLAGVYDTQYFGPGTRLTVL.

The V gene is TRBV20-1, the J gene TRBJ2-5, with 10 bases fitting TRBD2. V shed 3 bases and J 5 bases; nucleotides not matched to a gene: 9. The CDR3 totals 15 residues. The germline V gene has CDR1 DFQATT and CDR2 SNEGSKA (reference sequence). The CDR3 sequence is CSARPASGSMETQYF. DNA for the CDR3: TGCAGTGCTAGGCCGGCTAGCGGGAGCATGGAGACCCAGTACTTC.

This clonotype was picked up a small number of times. The rearrangement uses TRBV20-1 and TRBJ2-3, with a weak D call TRBD1 (6 bases). V was shortened by 0 bases and J by 1 base, with 8 bases between the two germline ends. CDR1 and CDR2 (germline): DFQATT, SNEGSKA (reference sequence). CDR3 length: 14 residues. The CDR3 protein is CSARDRTGTDTQYF. The CDR3 DNA is TGCAGTGCTAGAGACCGGACAGGCACAGATACGCAGTATTTT.

The rearrangement uses TRBV6-1 and TRBJ2-1, with D uncertain. There are 15 residues in the CDR3. The V gene's germline CDR1 is MNHNS and CDR2 SASEGT. Trimming shortened V by 7 bases and J by 0 bases, and 13 bases separated the two germline ends. CDR3 protein: CASIHGSSSYNEQFF. The CDR3 nucleotides are TGTGCCAGCATTCACGGGTCAAGCTCCTACAATGAGCAGTTCTTC.

In this sample, this clonotype turned up many times. The gene calls are TRBV7-2 and TRBJ2-3, with 9 bases lining up with TRBD2. The CDR3 runs to 13 residues. The J segment lost 6 bases and the V segment lost 6 bases, leaving 4 bases of the junction unmatched. Germline CDR1 reads SGHTA; CDR2 reads FQGNSA. The CDR3 region has the DNA TGTGCCAGCAGTCTTAGCGGGGGTGATACGCAGTATTTT. The encoded protein is CASSLSGGDTQYF.

On this clonotype: Mismatch with germline at one junction end may stem from a read error. CDR3 nucleotides: TGTGCCAGCAGTTTAACCGGGGGGCTCTATGACTACACCTTC. It yields the protein CASSLTGGLYDYTF. The V gene is TRBV12-3 or TRBV12-4, the J gene TRBJ1-2; maybe TRBD1 (6 bases). The length of the CDR3 is 14 residues.

Only a few counts were recorded for this clonotype. The chain combines TRBV4-3 with TRBJ2-1; perhaps TRBD2 as D (6 bases). Germline CDR1 is LGHNA and CDR2 is YSLEER. V lost 2 bases and J 0 bases, leaving 17 bases between the germline ends. The CDR3 is 18 amino acids. As DNA, the CDR3 is TGCGCCAGCAGCCAACCCGCGGCGGGGTTGAGCTCCTACAATGAGCAGTTCTTC. Translating gives CASSQPAAGLSSYNEQFF.

V is TRBV21-1 and J is TRBJ1-2. TRBV21-1 is tagged as a pseudogene. The CDR3 consists of 17 residues. The CDR3 region has the DNA TGTACCAGCAGCAAAGTAGGCTGGCAGGCCCCTTGGTATGGCTACACCTTC. This translates into CTSSKVGWQAPWYGYTF.

This clonotype occurred once. This chain joins TRBV7-3 and TRBJ1-1; D is ambiguous. The CDR3 is made up of 16 amino acids. The germline V and J ends were trimmed by 1 base and 3 bases, with 15 bases remaining between them. The germline gives CDR1 SGHTA, CDR2 FQGTGA. The CDR3 sequence is CASSLRVRTQDTEAFF. The CDR3, as DNA: TGTGCCAGCAGCTTAAGAGTCCGGACGCAGGACACTGAAGCTTTCTTT.

The chain uses TRBV7-8 and TRBJ2-1; TRBD1 agrees at 7 bases. Per germline, CDR1 SGHVS and CDR2 FQNEAQ. The CDR3 has 13 residues. The V gene end was trimmed by 5 bases and the J gene end by 12 bases; junction bases not matched to a gene: 10. CDR3 in amino acids: CASSQHRQGRQFF. As DNA, the CDR3 is TGTGCCAGCAGCCAACATCGACAGGGAAGGCAGTTCTTC.

This clonotype was counted only a few times. V usage is TRBV5-1 and J usage is TRBJ2-3; D gene ambiguous. Trimming removed 7 bases at V and 2 bases at J, with 14 bases between. The V gene's germline CDR1 is SGHRS and CDR2 YFSETQ. The CDR3 runs 14 residues. CDR3 loop: CASQENLYTDTQYF. DNA of the CDR3: TGCGCCAGCCAAGAGAACCTTTACACAGATACGCAGTATTTT.

The chain recombines TRBV20-1 with TRBJ1-1; D ambiguous. Trimming removed 6 bases at V and 5 bases at J, with 13 bases between. The CDR3 runs to 12 residues. Per the germline V gene, CDR1 is DFQATT and CDR2 is SNEGSKA (reference sequence). CDR3 sequence: CSAYKGGTEAFF. In DNA form, the CDR3 reads TGCAGTGCATATAAGGGAGGTACTGAAGCTTTCTTT.

There are a few counts of this clonotype. This chain uses TRBV3-1 with TRBJ2-7; D is unresolved. Germline CDR1 LGHDT, CDR2 YNNKEL (reference sequence). V lost 4 bases and J 8 bases, leaving 9 bases between the germline ends. The CDR3 loop spans 11 amino acids. Here the CDR3 reads CASSPLHKQYF. CDR3 bases: TGTGCCAGCAGCCCCCTCCACAAGCAGTACTTC.

The chain carries TRBV28 and TRBJ2-4; 8 bases line up with TRBD2. Matching the DNA end better, TRBJ2-7 makes the J call doubtful. The germline gives CDR1 MDHEN, CDR2 SYDVKM. The CDR3 is made up of 15 amino acids. The CDR3 here is CASTTFREGPYEQYF. CDR3 coding DNA: TGTGCCAGCACTACCTTTCGGGAGGGTCCGTACGAGCAGTACTTC.

The chain joins TRBV9 to TRBJ2-3, with D unclear. The CDR3 spans 15 residues. Germline V gene data show CDR1 as SGDLS and CDR2 as YYNGEE. Deletions cut 0 bases from V and 4 bases from J, with 12 bases between. Here the CDR3 reads CASSVDGRQSDTQYF. The CDR3 DNA reads TGTGCCAGCAGCGTAGACGGACGACAATCAGATACGCAGTATTTT.

This clonotype was counted between two and nine times. The chain employs TRBV20-1 and TRBJ2-1; no reliable D call. This CDR3 is 12 amino acids long. Germline CDR1 DFQATT, CDR2 SNEGSKA (reference sequence). The V end lost 6 bases, the J end lost 3 bases, and 9 bases lay between the germline ends. CDR3 region: CSAMGNYNEQFF. DNA for the CDR3: TGCAGTGCCATGGGAAACTACAATGAGCAGTTCTTC.